Presented here are 4 T cell receptor beta chains from one specimen sequenced in a study of control samples from healthy donors and cancer patients. Produced via immunoSEQ multiplex PCR; TCRdb's table is partial and in-frame only. In the table there are 75,000 to 90,000 clones, approximately 88% of which are singletons. Material: PBMCs. These receptors originate from a woman aged 50 to 65 with colorectal cancer.

The chain combines TRBV19 with TRBJ1-3; 9 nucleotides agree with TRBD1. CDR1 and CDR2 from the germline V gene are LNHDA and SQIVND (reference sequence). The CDR3 is 14 amino acids. J lost 3 bases, V lost 5 bases, and 2 bases had no gene match. The CDR3 region is CASSPDRGGNTIYF. CDR3 in DNA: TGTGCCAGTAGTCCGGACAGGGGTGGAAACACCATATATTTT.

This chain connects TRBV7-9 to TRBJ1-4; no definite D call. The CDR3 is 17 residues long. Trimming left V 2 bases short and J 0 bases short, with 13 bases between. Germline V gives CDR1 SEHNR, CDR2 FQNEAQ (reference sequence). CDR3 sequence (DNA): TGTGCCAGCAGCTTAACAGACGAAATTGCAACTAATGAAAAACTGTTTTTT. Protein product: CASSLTDEIATNEKLFF.

V and J are TRBV20-1 and TRBJ1-1; TRBD1 matches at 8 bases. The trim removed 6 bases at V and 4 bases at J, leaving 1 base unmatched. This CDR3 has 11 residues. Germline values: CDR1 DFQATT, CDR2 SNEGSKA (reference sequence). CDR3 DNA sequence: TGCAGTGCCACAGGGGGCACTGAAGCTTTCTTT. The encoded protein is CSATGGTEAFF.

This clone was seen ten or more times. The chain uses TRBV5-1 and TRBJ1-2, with D perhaps TRBD1 (5 bases). The CDR3 consists of 13 residues. Germline assignment: CDR1 SGHRS and CDR2 YFSETQ. The ends were cut back, 0 bases at V and 8 bases at J, with 11 bases in the middle. CDR3 sequence reads: CASSLGGGEGYTF. DNA of the CDR3: TGCGCCAGCAGCTTGGGCGGGGGGGAGGGCTACACCTTC. Full variable domain (outside the CDR3, taken from reference TRBV5-1 and TRBJ1-2): KAGVTQTPRYLIKTRGQQVTLSCSPISGHRSVSWYQQTPGQGLQFLFEYFSETQRNKGNFPGRFSGRQFSNSRSEMNVSTLELGDSALYLCASSLGGGEGYTFGSGTRLTVV.